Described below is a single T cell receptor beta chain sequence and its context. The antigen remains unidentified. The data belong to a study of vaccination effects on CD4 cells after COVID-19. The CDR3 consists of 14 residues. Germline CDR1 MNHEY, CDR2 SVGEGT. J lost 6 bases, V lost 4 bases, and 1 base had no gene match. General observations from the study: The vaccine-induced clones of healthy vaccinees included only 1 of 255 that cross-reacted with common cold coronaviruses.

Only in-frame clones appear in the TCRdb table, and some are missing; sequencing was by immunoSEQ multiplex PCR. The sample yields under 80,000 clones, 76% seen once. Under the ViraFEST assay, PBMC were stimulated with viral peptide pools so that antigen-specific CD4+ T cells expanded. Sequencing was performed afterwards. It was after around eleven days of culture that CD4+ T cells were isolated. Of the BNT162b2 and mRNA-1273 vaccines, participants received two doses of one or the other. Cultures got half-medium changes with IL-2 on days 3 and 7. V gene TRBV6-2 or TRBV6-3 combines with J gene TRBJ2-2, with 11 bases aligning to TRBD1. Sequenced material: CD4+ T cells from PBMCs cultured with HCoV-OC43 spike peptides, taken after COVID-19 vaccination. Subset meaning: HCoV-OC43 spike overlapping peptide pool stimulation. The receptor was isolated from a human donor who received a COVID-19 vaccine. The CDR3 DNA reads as TGTGCCAGCAGTTGGACAGGGGGCCCCGGGGAGCTGTTTTTT. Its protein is CASSWTGGPGELFF.